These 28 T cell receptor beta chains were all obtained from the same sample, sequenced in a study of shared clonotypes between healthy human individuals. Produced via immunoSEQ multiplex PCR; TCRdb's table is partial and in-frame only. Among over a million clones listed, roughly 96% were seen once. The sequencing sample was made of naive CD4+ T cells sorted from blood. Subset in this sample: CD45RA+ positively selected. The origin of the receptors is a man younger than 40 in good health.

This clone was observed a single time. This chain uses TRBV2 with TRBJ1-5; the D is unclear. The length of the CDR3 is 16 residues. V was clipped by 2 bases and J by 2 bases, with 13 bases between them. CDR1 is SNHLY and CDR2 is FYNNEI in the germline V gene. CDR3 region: CASSERRGQGNQPQHF. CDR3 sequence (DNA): TGTGCCAGCAGTGAACGCCGGGGTCAGGGCAATCAGCCCCAGCATTTT.

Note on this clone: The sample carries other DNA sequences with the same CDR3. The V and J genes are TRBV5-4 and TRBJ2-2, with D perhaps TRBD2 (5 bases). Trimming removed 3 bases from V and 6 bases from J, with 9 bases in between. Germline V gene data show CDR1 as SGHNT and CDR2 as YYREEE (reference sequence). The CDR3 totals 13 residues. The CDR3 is CASSSRGAGELFF. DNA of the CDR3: TGTGCCAGCAGCTCCCGGGGAGCCGGGGAGCTGTTTTTT.

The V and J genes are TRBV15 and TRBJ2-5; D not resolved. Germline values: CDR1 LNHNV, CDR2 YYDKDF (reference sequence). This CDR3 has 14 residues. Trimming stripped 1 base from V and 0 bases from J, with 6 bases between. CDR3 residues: CATSRAGYQETQYF. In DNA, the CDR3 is TGTGCCACCAGCAGAGCTGGGTACCAAGAGACCCAGTACTTC.

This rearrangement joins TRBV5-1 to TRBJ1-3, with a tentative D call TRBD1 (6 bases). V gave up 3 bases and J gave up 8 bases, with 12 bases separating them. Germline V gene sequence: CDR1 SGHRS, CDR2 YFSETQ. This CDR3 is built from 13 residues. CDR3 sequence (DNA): TGCGCCAGCAGCTCAGGGGCGACGGACACCATATATTTT. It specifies CASSSGATDTIYF. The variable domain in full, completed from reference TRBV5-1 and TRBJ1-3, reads KAGVTQTPRYLIKTRGQQVTLSCSPISGHRSVSWYQQTPGQGLQFLFEYFSETQRNKGNFPGRFSGRQFSNSRSEMNVSTLELGDSALYLCASSSGATDTIYFGEGSWLTVV.

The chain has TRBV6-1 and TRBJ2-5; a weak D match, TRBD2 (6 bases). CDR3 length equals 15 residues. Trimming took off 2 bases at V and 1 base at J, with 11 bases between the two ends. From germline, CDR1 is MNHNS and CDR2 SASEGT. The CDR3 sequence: CASSETSSAQETQYF. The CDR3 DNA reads TGTGCCAGCAGTGAAACCTCTAGCGCCCAAGAGACCCAGTACTTC.

The chain's CDR3 is CASSLAEIQETQYF. In DNA form, the CDR3 reads TGTGCCAGCAGCTTAGCGGAAATACAAGAGACCCAGTACTTC. V and J are TRBV5-6 and TRBJ2-5, with D perhaps matching TRBD2 (5 bases). The CDR3 has 14 amino acids. V was shortened by 2 bases and J by 2 bases, with 10 bases between the two germline ends. Germline values: CDR1 SGHDT, CDR2 YYEEEE. Full variable domain (remainder filled in from reference TRBV5-6 and TRBJ2-5): DAGVTQSPTHLIKTRGQQVTLRCSPKSGHDTVSWYQQALGQGPQFIFQYYEEEERQRGNFPDRFSGHQFPNYSSELNVNALLLGDSALYLCASSLAEIQETQYFGPGTRLLVL.

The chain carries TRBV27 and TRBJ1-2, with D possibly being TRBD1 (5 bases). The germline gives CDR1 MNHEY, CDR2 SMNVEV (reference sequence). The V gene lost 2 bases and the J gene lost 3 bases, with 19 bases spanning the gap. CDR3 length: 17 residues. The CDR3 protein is CASSLSPGVLPYYGYTF. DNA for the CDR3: TGTGCCAGCAGTTTAAGTCCGGGGGTGCTCCCCTACTATGGCTACACCTTC.

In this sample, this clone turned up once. The CDR3 bases are TGTGCCAGCGCAGGGCGGGGGGACTACAATGAGCAGTTCTTC. Its protein is CASAGRGDYNEQFF. The chain carries TRBV6-5 and TRBJ2-1, with 8 nucleotides matching TRBD2. V gave up 8 bases and J gave up 3 bases; unmatched junction bases: 6. From germline, CDR1 is MNHEY and CDR2 SVGAGI. The CDR3 covers 14 residues.

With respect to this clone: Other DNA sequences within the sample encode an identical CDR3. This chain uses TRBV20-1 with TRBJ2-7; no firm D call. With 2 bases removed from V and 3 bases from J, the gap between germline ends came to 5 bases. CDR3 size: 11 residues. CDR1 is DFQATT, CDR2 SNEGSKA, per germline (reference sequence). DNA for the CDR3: TGCAGTGCTAGAATAGGCTACGAGCAGTACTTC. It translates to CSARIGYEQYF.

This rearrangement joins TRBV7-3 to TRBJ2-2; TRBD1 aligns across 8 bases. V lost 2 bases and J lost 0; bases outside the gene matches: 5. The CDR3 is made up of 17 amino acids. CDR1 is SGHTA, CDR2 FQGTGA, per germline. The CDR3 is CASSLQGAVANTGELFF. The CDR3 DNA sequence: TGTGCCAGCAGCTTACAGGGGGCAGTAGCGAACACCGGGGAGCTGTTTTTT.

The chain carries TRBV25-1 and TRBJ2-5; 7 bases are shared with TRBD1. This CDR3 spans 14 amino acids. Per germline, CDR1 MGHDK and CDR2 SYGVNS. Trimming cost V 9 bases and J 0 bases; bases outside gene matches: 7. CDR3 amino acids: CASARGQNQETQYF. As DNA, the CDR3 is TGTGCCAGTGCCCGGGGACAGAACCAAGAGACCCAGTACTTC.

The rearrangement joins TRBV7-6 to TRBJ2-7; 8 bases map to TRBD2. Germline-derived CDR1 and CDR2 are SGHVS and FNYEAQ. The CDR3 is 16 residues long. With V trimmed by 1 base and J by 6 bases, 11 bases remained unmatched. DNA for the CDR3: TGTGCCAGCAGCTTAGAGGCCGCGGGAGGTTTAGGCGAGCAGTACTTC. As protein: CASSLEAAGGLGEQYF.

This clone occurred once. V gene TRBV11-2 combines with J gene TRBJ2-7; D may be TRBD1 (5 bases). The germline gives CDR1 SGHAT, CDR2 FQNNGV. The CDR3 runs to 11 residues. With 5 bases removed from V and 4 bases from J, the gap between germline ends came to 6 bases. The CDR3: CASSRQYEQYF. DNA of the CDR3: TGTGCCAGCAGCCGACAGTACGAGCAGTACTTC.

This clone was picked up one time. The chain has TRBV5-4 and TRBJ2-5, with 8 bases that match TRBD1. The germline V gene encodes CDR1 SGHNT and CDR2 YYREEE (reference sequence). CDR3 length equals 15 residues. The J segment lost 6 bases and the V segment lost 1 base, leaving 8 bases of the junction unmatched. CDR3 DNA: TGTGCCAGCAGCTTGTTGTCAGGGGGCGCGAAGACCCAGTACTTC. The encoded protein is CASSLLSGGAKTQYF.

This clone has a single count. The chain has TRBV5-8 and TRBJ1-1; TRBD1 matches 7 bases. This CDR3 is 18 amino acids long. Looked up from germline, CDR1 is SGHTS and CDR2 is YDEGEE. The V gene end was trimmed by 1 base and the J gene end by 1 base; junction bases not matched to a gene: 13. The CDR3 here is CASSLYRITGVGNTEAFF. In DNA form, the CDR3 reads TGTGCCAGCAGCTTGTATCGCATAACAGGGGTCGGGAACACTGAAGCTTTCTTT.

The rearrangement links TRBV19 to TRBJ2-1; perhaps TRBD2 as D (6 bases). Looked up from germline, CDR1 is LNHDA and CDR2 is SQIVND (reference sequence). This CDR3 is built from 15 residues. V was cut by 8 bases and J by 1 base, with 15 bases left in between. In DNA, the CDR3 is TGTGCCAGTTCGCCTCCGGCGGGGTCCTACAATGAGCAGTTCTTC. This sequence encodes CASSPPAGSYNEQFF.

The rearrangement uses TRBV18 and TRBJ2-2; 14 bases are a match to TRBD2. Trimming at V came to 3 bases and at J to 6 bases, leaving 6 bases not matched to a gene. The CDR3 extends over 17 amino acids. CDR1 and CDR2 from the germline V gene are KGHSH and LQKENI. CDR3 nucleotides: TGTGCCAGCTCACCGGGACTAGCGGGAGACGGCGCCGGGGAGCTGTTTTTT. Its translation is CASSPGLAGDGAGELFF.

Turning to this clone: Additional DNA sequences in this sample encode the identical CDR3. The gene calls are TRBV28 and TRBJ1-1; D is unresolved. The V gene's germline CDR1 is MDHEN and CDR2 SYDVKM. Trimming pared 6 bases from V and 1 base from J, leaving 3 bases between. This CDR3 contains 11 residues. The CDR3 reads CASSRNTEAFF. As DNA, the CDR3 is TGTGCCAGCAGCCGGAACACTGAAGCTTTCTTT.

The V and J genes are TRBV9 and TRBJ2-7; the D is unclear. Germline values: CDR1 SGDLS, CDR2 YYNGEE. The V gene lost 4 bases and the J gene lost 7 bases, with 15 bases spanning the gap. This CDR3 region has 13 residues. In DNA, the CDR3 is TGTGCCAGCAGCCCACAACCACCTTTGGAGCAGTACTTC. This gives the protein CASSPQPPLEQYF.

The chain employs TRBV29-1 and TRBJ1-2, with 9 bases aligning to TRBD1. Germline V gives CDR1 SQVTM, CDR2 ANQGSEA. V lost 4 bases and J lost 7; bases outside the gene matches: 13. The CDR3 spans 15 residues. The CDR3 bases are TGCAGCGTTGGACGGGGACAGGGCGGACTAGGTGGCTACACCTTC. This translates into CSVGRGQGGLGGYTF. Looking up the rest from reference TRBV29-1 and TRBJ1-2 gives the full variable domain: SAVISQKPSRDICQRGTSLTIQCQVDSQVTMMFWYRQQPGQSLTLIATANQGSEATYESGFVIDKFPISRPNLTFSTLTVSNMSPEDSSIYLCSVGRGQGGLGGYTFGSGTRLTVV.

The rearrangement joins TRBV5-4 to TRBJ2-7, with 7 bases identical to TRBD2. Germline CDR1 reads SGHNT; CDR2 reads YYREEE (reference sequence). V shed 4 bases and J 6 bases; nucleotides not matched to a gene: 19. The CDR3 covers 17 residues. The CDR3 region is CASSGEGRTTALGEQYF. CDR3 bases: TGTGCCAGCAGCGGGGAGGGCCGGACAACAGCTCTGGGCGAGCAGTACTTC.

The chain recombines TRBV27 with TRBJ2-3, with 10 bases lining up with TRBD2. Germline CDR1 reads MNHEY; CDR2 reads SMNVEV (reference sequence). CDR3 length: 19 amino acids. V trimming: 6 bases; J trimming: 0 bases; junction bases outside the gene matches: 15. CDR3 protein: CASRALAGLKGDSTDTQYF. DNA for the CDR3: TGTGCCAGCAGGGCACTAGCGGGACTGAAAGGGGATAGCACAGATACGCAGTATTTT.

The CDR3 is CASSFGPTGEQYF. The CDR3, as DNA: TGTGCCAGCAGTTTCGGTCCCACCGGCGAGCAGTACTTC. The V and J genes are TRBV7-6 and TRBJ2-7; D unclear. The CDR3 length is 13 residues. V lost 6 bases to trimming and J lost 6 bases, with 15 bases between them. Germline V lookup: CDR1 SGHVS, CDR2 FNYEAQ.

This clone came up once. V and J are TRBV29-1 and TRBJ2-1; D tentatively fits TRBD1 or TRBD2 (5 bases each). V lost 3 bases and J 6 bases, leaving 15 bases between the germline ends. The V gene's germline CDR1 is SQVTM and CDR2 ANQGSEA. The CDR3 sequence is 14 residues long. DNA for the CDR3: TGCAGCGTTGATGGGGGAGACCCTCGCAATGAGCAGTTCTTC. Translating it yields CSVDGGDPRNEQFF.

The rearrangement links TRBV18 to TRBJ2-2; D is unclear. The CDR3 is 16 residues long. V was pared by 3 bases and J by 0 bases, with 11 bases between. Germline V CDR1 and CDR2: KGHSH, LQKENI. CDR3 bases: TGTGCCAGCTCACCCAATCTTATAACGAACACCGGGGAGCTGTTTTTT. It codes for CASSPNLITNTGELFF.

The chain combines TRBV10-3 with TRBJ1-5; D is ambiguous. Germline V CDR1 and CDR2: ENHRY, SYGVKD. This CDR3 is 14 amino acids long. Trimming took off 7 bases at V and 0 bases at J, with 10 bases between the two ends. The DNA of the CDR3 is TGTGCCATCACTACCGAGTATAGCAATCAGCCCCAGCATTTT. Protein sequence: CAITTEYSNQPQHF.

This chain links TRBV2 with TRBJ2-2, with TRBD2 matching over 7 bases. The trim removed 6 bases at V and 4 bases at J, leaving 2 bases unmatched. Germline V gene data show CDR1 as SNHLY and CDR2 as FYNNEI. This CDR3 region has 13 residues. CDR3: CASRAGVTGELFF. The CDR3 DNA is TGTGCCAGCAGGGCGGGAGTCACCGGGGAGCTGTTTTTT.

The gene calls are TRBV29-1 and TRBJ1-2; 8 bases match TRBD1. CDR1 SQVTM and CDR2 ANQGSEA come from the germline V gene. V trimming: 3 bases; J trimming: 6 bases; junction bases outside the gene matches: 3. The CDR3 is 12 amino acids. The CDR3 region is CSVDGTGDGYTF. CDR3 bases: TGCAGCGTTGATGGGACAGGCGATGGCTACACCTTC.